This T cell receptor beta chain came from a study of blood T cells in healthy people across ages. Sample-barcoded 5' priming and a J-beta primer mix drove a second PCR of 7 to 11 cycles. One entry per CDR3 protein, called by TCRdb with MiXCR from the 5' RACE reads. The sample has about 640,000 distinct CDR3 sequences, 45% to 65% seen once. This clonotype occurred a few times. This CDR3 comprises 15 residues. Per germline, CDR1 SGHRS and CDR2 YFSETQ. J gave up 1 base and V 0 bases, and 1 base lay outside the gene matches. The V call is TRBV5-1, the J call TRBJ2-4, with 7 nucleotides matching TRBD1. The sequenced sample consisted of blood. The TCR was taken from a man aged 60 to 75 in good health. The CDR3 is CASSLVQGAKNIQYF. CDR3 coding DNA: TGCGCCAGCAGCTTGGTACAGGGGGCCAAAAACATTCAGTACTTC.